This T cell receptor (beta chain) was sequenced during a study of blood T cell repertoires in COVID-19. Study overall: Sources were T cells, B-cell-depleted T cells, or PBMCs; the material itself was cDNA or gDNA.

Some clones are missing from TCRdb's copy, which holds only in-frame ones; the method was immunoSEQ multiplex PCR. This table has 97,000 or so clones, roughly 78% appearing once. CDR1 and CDR2 from the germline V gene are KGHSH and LQKENI. This CDR3 spans 15 amino acids. Trimming took 2 bases from V and 1 from J; bases not matched to a gene: 2. The source material was peripheral blood. This clonotype originated in an elderly woman with active or convalescent COVID-19. The chain joins TRBV18 to TRBJ1-1, with TRBD1 matching over 9 bases. The CDR3 protein is CASSPKTGGNTEAFF. The CDR3 bases are TGTGCCAGCTCACCAAAGACAGGGGGGAACACTGAAGCTTTCTTT.